Listed below are T cell receptor beta chains from one sample, sequenced in a study of T cell responses to AZD1222 COVID-19 vaccine. Measured with immunoSEQ multiplex PCR; TCRdb has only the in-frame clones, and not every one. The data show 120,000 to 150,000 clones, roughly 84% seen once. This material consisted of peripheral blood, taken 28 days after the second AZD1222 dose. These receptors originate from an adult who received the AZD1222 COVID-19 vaccine. Both conserved end residues are part of each CDR3. Each record gives: clone size, J gene, V gene, D gene, CDR3 DNA, CDR3 protein. D genes are given only for firm matches. Size tells how often a clone was seen (once, few, many) or the class of an expanded clone, and some rows leave it out.

size: NA; J: TRBJ1-1; V: TRBV5-1; D: NA; DNA: TGCGCCAGCAGCTTGGAGACCACCGCGGGTGAAGCTTTCTTT; CDR3: CASSLETTAGEAFF
size: NA; J: TRBJ2-3; V: TRBV6-1; D: TRBD2; DNA: TGTGCCAGCAGTGAACTAGCGGGGGGGCCAGATACGCAGTATTTT; CDR3: CASSELAGGPDTQYF
size: NA; J: TRBJ1-2; V: TRBV28; D: TRBD1; DNA: TGTGCCAGCAGTCCGAACCCCGGGACAGTGCCTACTAACTATGGCTACACCTTC; CDR3: CASSPNPGTVPTNYGYTF
size: NA; J: TRBJ1-2; V: TRBV4-2; D: NA; DNA: TGTGCCAGCAGCCAAGACAGGGGATTGAAAGGCTACACCTTC; CDR3: CASSQDRGLKGYTF
size: NA; J: TRBJ2-1; V: TRBV6-5; D: NA; DNA: TGTGCCAGCAGTTACTCCCCATCTAAGTACAATGAGCAGTTCTTC; CDR3: CASSYSPSKYNEQFF
size: NA; J: TRBJ2-3; V: TRBV5-8; D: TRBD2; DNA: TGTGCCAGCCTCACAGGGGCACTAGCGGGAACAGATACGCAGTATTTT; CDR3: CASLTGALAGTDTQYF
size: NA; J: TRBJ1-2; V: TRBV7-9; D: TRBD1; DNA: TGTGCCAGTACAGGGGGGGATGGCTACACCTTC; CDR3: CASTGGDGYTF
size: NA; J: TRBJ1-1; V: TRBV30; D: TRBD1; DNA: TGTGCCTGGAGCCCAGGGGGCACTGAAGCTTTCTTT; CDR3: CAWSPGGTEAFF
size: once; J: TRBJ2-7; V: TRBV2; D: NA; DNA: TGTGCCAGCAGAGAGCCGCCCAACGAGCAGTACTTC; CDR3: CASREPPNEQYF
size: NA; J: TRBJ1-5; V: TRBV11-2; D: NA; DNA: TGTGCCAGCAGTTCGTCGGTCCGGGGGGATCAGCCCCAGCATTTT; CDR3: CASSSSVRGDQPQHF
size: NA; J: TRBJ1-1; V: TRBV5-1; D: NA; DNA: TGCGCCAGCAGCCCGGAGCAGGGACGAGCTTTCTTT; CDR3: CASSPEQGRAFF
size: NA; J: TRBJ2-1; V: TRBV7-8; D: NA; DNA: TGTGCCAGCAGCTTAGTTACTCTTTCCTACAATGAGCAGTTCTTC; CDR3: CASSLVTLSYNEQFF
size: NA; J: TRBJ1-3; V: TRBV6-5; D: TRBD1; DNA: TGTGCCAGCAGCAGGGACAGGGAGGGAAACACCATATATTTT; CDR3: CASSRDREGNTIYF
size: NA; J: TRBJ2-1; V: TRBV3-1/TRBV3-2; D: NA; DNA: TGTGCCAGCAGCCGAGGGTGGGGATCCCCCGTGGATGAGCAGTTCTTC; CDR3: CASSRGWGSPVDEQFF
size: NA; J: TRBJ1-5; V: TRBV6-4; D: NA; DNA: TGTGCCAGCAGTGACTGGGAGGGTCAGCCCCAGCATTTT; CDR3: CASSDWEGQPQHF
size: NA; J: TRBJ2-5; V: TRBV6-5; D: TRBD1; DNA: TGTGCCAGCACCCAGGGGGTCCAAGAGACCCAGTACTTC; CDR3: CASTQGVQETQYF
size: NA; J: TRBJ1-6; V: TRBV25-1; D: NA; DNA: TGTGCCAGCAGTGAATCTAATTCACCCCTCCACTTT; CDR3: CASSESNSPLHF
size: NA; J: TRBJ2-7; V: TRBV2; D: NA; DNA: TGTGCCAGCAGTTTAACCGGGTCAGGCGCCGAGCAGTACTTC; CDR3: CASSLTGSGAEQYF
size: NA; J: TRBJ1-6; V: TRBV5-1; D: NA; DNA: TGCGCCAGCAGCGCCTGGAGTAGGGATAATTCACCCCTCCACTTT; CDR3: CASSAWSRDNSPLHF
size: NA; J: TRBJ1-2; V: TRBV18; D: NA; DNA: TGTGCCAGCTCACCGGGCGTCGGGAGGGGCGGCTACACCTTC; CDR3: CASSPGVGRGGYTF
size: NA; J: TRBJ2-7; V: TRBV2; D: NA; DNA: TGTGCCAGCAGTCTGCCGGGCCCGGGGTTTCACGAGCAGTACTTC; CDR3: CASSLPGPGFHEQYF
size: NA; J: TRBJ1-5; V: TRBV18; D: NA; DNA: TGTGCCAGCTCACCCGGACAGACAGCGCAGCCCCAGCATTTT; CDR3: CASSPGQTAQPQHF
size: NA; J: TRBJ2-7; V: TRBV28; D: TRBD1; DNA: TGTGCCAGCAGAGGACAGGTTTCCTCCTACGAGCAGTACTTC; CDR3: CASRGQVSSYEQYF
size: NA; J: TRBJ1-2; V: TRBV3-1/TRBV3-2; D: NA; DNA: TGTGCCAGCAGCCAGCTAGAGACAGAGCATGGCTACACCTTC; CDR3: CASSQLETEHGYTF
size: NA; J: TRBJ2-3; V: TRBV19; D: NA; DNA: TGTGCCAGTAGTATCAGGGATACGCAGTATTTT; CDR3: CASSIRDTQYF
size: NA; J: TRBJ1-5; V: TRBV27; D: TRBD1; DNA: TGTGCCAACGTCGGACAGGGAGGGAATCAGCCCCAGCATTTT; CDR3: CANVGQGGNQPQHF
size: few; J: TRBJ1-6; V: TRBV11-2; D: NA; DNA: TGTGCCAGCAGCTTAGAAGGCTCCCGTAATTCACCCCTCCACTTT; CDR3: CASSLEGSRNSPLHF
size: NA; J: TRBJ2-7; V: TRBV27; D: NA; DNA: TGTGCCAGCAGTTTAGGTGTGGCGACAGGCTACGAGCAGTACTTC; CDR3: CASSLGVATGYEQYF
size: once; J: TRBJ1-1; V: TRBV3-1/TRBV3-2; D: TRBD1; DNA: TGTGCCAGCAGCCGGCGACAGGGGTCCTTCTTTGAGAACACTGAAGCTTTCTTT; CDR3: CASSRRQGSFFENTEAFF
size: NA; J: TRBJ2-7; V: TRBV29-1; D: NA; DNA: TGCAGCGCGGGCGCCAGGGGATCCTACGAGCAGTACTTC; CDR3: CSAGARGSYEQYF
size: few; J: TRBJ1-2; V: TRBV14; D: NA; DNA: TGTGCCAGCAGCCAAGGGCGGTTCTATGGCTACACCTTC; CDR3: CASSQGRFYGYTF
size: NA; J: TRBJ2-3; V: TRBV2; D: NA; DNA: TGTGCCAGCAGTGACCCGGGCGGGGTTACAGATACGCAGTATTTT; CDR3: CASSDPGGVTDTQYF
size: NA; J: TRBJ1-1; V: TRBV5-1; D: NA; DNA: TGCGCCAGCAGAGAAACAGGGAACGCTGAAGCTTTCTTT; CDR3: CASRETGNAEAFF
size: NA; J: TRBJ2-1; V: TRBV11-3; D: NA; DNA: TGTGCCAGCAGCCCCCTGAGTAGCGGTTCCTACAATGAGCAGTTCTTC; CDR3: CASSPLSSGSYNEQFF
size: few; J: TRBJ2-3; V: TRBV30; D: TRBD2; DNA: TGTGCCTGGAGTGTACTTGGACTAGCCGGGAATACGCAGTATTTT; CDR3: CAWSVLGLAGNTQYF
size: NA; J: TRBJ1-5; V: TRBV6-5; D: NA; DNA: TGTGCCAGCAGTCCCCGGGGAGGCACTTATCAGCCCCAGCATTTT; CDR3: CASSPRGGTYQPQHF
size: NA; J: TRBJ1-1; V: TRBV9; D: NA; DNA: TGTGCCAGCAGCGTGGGGGACTGGGTTCGTAATGAAGCTTTCTTT; CDR3: CASSVGDWVRNEAFF
size: NA; J: TRBJ1-1; V: TRBV12-2; D: NA; DNA: TGTGCAAGTCGCCCCCAGGGACAGTTTACGAACACTGAAGCTTTCTTT; CDR3: CASRPQGQFTNTEAFF
size: NA; J: TRBJ1-2; V: TRBV6-4; D: NA; DNA: TGTGCCAGCAGTGACCCAACCAGCTATGGCTACACCTTC; CDR3: CASSDPTSYGYTF
size: NA; J: TRBJ2-4; V: TRBV4-1; D: NA; DNA: TGCGCCAGCAGCCCTCGAAGCTTAATAGAAGCCAAAAACATTCAGTACTTC; CDR3: CASSPRSLIEAKNIQYF
size: NA; J: TRBJ1-5; V: TRBV4-2; D: NA; DNA: TGTGCCAGCAGCCAAGATGAAGGTAGCAATCAGCCCCAGCATTTT; CDR3: CASSQDEGSNQPQHF
size: NA; J: TRBJ2-7; V: TRBV28; D: NA; DNA: TGTGCCAGCAGGGAGGGGCAGCCCCGATCCTACGAGCAGTACTTC; CDR3: CASREGQPRSYEQYF
size: NA; J: TRBJ1-4; V: TRBV5-1; D: TRBD1; DNA: TGCGCCAGCAGCTTAGAGACAGGGGAAAATGAAAAACTGTTTTTT; CDR3: CASSLETGENEKLFF
size: NA; J: TRBJ1-1; V: TRBV5-1; D: TRBD1; DNA: TGCGCCAGCAGCCAGATAGGGGGCAGGAACACTGAAGCTTTCTTT; CDR3: CASSQIGGRNTEAFF
size: NA; J: TRBJ1-2; V: TRBV20-1; D: NA; DNA: TGCAGTGCTAGGAAGTCCTATGGCTACACCTTC; CDR3: CSARKSYGYTF
size: NA; J: TRBJ1-4; V: TRBV9; D: NA; DNA: TGTGCCAGCAGTTTAGGGGGATTCGGCGAAAAACTGTTTTTT; CDR3: CASSLGGFGEKLFF
size: NA; J: TRBJ1-3; V: TRBV7-9; D: NA; DNA: TGTGCCAGCAGCTTCGGGACTTCCCAGAGCTCTGGAAACACCATATATTTT; CDR3: CASSFGTSQSSGNTIYF
size: NA; J: TRBJ2-3; V: TRBV6-4; D: NA; DNA: TGTGCCAGCAGTGACACAGATACGCAGTATTTT; CDR3: CASSDTDTQYF
size: NA; J: TRBJ2-2; V: TRBV5-4; D: NA; DNA: TGTGCCAGCGGGAGGACAAACACCGGGGAGCTGTTTTTT; CDR3: CASGRTNTGELFF
size: NA; J: TRBJ2-5; V: TRBV7-2; D: TRBD1; DNA: TGTGCCAGCAGCGACCCAGGGGGAGAAGGGACCCAGTACTTC; CDR3: CASSDPGGEGTQYF
size: NA; J: TRBJ2-7; V: TRBV5-1; D: TRBD2; DNA: TGCGCCAGCACCGAATCTAGCGGGGGAATCAACGAGCAGTACTTC; CDR3: CASTESSGGINEQYF
size: NA; J: TRBJ2-2; V: TRBV5-4; D: NA; DNA: TGTGCCTGCGAAACCACCCTCACCGGGGAGCTGTTTTTT; CDR3: CACETTLTGELFF
size: NA; J: TRBJ1-2; V: TRBV6-6; D: NA; DNA: TGTGCCAGCAGTTACTCAGGGGTGTCTGGCTACACCTTC; CDR3: CASSYSGVSGYTF
size: NA; J: TRBJ2-1; V: TRBV5-6; D: TRBD1; DNA: TGTGCCAGCATCCCACCGGGACAGGGGAACAATGAGCAGTTCTTC; CDR3: CASIPPGQGNNEQFF
size: few; J: TRBJ2-7; V: TRBV19; D: NA; DNA: TGTGCCAGTAGTATGGGAGTTTTAGGGCCATACGAGCAGTACTTC; CDR3: CASSMGVLGPYEQYF
size: NA; J: TRBJ1-4; V: TRBV4-1; D: NA; DNA: TGCGCCAGCAGCCAACGCGGACAGAATAATGAAAAACTGTTTTTT; CDR3: CASSQRGQNNEKLFF
size: once; J: TRBJ1-5; V: TRBV6-5; D: NA; DNA: TGTGCCAGCACCCCGACAGGTAGCAATCAGCCCCAGCATTTT; CDR3: CASTPTGSNQPQHF
size: NA; J: TRBJ2-6; V: TRBV5-1; D: TRBD2; DNA: TGCGCCAGCAGCGGACGGGGGGCTGGGGCCAACGTCCTGACTTTC; CDR3: CASSGRGAGANVLTF
size: NA; J: TRBJ1-1; V: TRBV7-8; D: NA; DNA: TGTGCCAGCAGCTCCCTCTACACTGAAGCTTTCTTT; CDR3: CASSSLYTEAFF
size: NA; J: TRBJ1-4; V: TRBV7-9; D: NA; DNA: TGTGCCAGCAGCTTAGGGCAGGGGGAAAAACTGTTTTTT; CDR3: CASSLGQGEKLFF